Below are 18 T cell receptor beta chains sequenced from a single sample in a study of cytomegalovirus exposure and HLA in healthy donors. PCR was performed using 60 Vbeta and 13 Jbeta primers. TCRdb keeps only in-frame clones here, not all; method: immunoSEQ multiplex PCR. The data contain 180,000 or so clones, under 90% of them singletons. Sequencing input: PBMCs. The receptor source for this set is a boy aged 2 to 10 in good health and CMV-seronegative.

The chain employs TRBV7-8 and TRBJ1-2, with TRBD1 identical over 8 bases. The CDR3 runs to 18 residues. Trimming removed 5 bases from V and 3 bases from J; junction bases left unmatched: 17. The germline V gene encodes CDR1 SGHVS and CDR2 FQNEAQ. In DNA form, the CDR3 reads TGTGCCAGCAGCACCCCCAGGGGGCAGTTATCTAAGGACTATGGCTACACCTTC. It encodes CASSTPRGQLSKDYGYTF.

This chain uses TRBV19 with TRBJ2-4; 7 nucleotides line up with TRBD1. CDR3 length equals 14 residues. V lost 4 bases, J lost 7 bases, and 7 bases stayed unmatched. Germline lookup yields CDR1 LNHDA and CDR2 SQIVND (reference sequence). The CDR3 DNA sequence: TGTGCCAGTAGTACACAGGGGTTTGGGAACATTCAGTACTTC. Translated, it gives CASSTQGFGNIQYF. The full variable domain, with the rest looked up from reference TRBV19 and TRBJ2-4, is DGGITQSPKYLFRKEGQNVTLSCEQNLNHDAMYWYRQDPGQGLRLIYYSQIVNDFQKGDIAEGYSVSREKKESFPLTVTSAQKNPTAFYLCASSTQGFGNIQYFGAGTRLSVL.

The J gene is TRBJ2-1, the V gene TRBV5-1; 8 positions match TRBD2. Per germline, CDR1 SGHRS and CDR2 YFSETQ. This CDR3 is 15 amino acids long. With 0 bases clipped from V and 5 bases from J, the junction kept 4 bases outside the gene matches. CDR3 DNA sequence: TGCGCCAGCAGCTTGGAGCGGGGGACCGACAATGAGCAGTTCTTC. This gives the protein CASSLERGTDNEQFF. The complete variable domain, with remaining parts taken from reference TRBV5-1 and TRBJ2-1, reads KAGVTQTPRYLIKTRGQQVTLSCSPISGHRSVSWYQQTPGQGLQFLFEYFSETQRNKGNFPGRFSGRQFSNSRSEMNVSTLELGDSALYLCASSLERGTDNEQFFGPGTRLTVL.

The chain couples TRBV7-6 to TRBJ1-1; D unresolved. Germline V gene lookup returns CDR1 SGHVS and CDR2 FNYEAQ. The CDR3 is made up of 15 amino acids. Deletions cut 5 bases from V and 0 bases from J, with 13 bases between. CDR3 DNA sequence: TGTGCCAGCAGCCTTAACGGAGAAGTGAACACTGAAGCTTTCTTT. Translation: CASSLNGEVNTEAFF.

The chain's CDR3 is CASSVAIDYYNEQFF. In nucleotides, the CDR3 is TGTGCCAGCAGCGTAGCTATTGACTATTACAATGAGCAGTTCTTC. The V call is TRBV9, the J call TRBJ2-1; D might be TRBD2 (5 bases). The V gene lost 0 bases and the J gene lost 4 bases, with 11 bases spanning the gap. CDR3 length: 15 amino acids. Germline CDR1 reads SGDLS; CDR2 reads YYNGEE.

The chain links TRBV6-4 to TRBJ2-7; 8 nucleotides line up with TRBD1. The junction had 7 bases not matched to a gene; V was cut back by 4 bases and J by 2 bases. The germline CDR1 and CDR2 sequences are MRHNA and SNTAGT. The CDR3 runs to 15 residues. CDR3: CASSVCSDRAYEQYF. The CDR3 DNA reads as TGTGCCAGCAGTGTGTGTTCGGACAGGGCCTACGAGCAGTACTTC.

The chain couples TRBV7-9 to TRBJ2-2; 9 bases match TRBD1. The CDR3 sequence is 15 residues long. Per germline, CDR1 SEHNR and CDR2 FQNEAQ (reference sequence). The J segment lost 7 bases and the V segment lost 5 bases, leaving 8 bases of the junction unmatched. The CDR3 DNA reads TGTGCCAGCAGCCTCGGGACAGGGTATGACGGGGAGCTGTTTTTT. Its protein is CASSLGTGYDGELFF. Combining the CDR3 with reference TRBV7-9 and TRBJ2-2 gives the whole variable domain DTGVSQNPRHKITKRGQNVTFRCDPISEHNRLYWYRQTLGQGPEFLTYFQNEAQLEKSRLLSDRFSAERPKGSFSTLEIQRTEQGDSAMYLCASSLGTGYDGELFFGEGSRLTVL.

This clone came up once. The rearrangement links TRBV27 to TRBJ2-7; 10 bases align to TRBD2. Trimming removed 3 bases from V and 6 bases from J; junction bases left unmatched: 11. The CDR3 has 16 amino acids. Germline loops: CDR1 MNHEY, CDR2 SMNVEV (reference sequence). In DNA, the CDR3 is TGTGCCAGCAGTTTCCACCGGGGAGCGGGGGGGCGCGAGCAGTACTTC. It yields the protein CASSFHRGAGGREQYF.

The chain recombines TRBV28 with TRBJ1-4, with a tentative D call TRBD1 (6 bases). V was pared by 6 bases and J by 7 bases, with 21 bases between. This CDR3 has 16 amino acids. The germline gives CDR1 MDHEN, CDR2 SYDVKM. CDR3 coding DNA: TGTGCCAGCAGCCCATTCGACAGGCCCGGGGCTGAAAAACTGTTTTTT. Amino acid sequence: CASSPFDRPGAEKLFF.

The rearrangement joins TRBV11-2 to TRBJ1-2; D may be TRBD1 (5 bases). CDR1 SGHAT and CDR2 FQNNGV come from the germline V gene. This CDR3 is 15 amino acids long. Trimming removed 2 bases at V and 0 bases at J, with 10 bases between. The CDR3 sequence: CASSLWAGTNYGYTF. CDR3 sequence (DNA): TGTGCCAGCAGCTTATGGGCAGGGACTAACTATGGCTACACCTTC.

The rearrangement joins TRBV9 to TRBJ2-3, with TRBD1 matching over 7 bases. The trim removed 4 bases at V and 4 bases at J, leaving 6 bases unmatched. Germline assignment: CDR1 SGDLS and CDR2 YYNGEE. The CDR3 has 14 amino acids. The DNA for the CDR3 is TGTGCCAGCAGCCCGGACAGGAAGGCAGATACGCAGTATTTT. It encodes CASSPDRKADTQYF. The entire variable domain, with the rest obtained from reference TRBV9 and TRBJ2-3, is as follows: DSGVTQTPKHLITATGQRVTLRCSPRSGDLSVYWYQQSLDQGLQFLIQYYNGEERAKGNILERFSAQQFPDLHSELNLSSLELGDSALYFCASSPDRKADTQYFGPGTRLTVL.

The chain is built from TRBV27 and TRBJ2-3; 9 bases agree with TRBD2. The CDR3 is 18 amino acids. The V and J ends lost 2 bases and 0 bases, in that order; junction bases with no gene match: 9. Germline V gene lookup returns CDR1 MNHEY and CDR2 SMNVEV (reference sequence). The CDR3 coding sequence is TGTGCCAGCAGTTTAAGCCCCGGACTAGCGAGGAGCACAGATACGCAGTATTTT. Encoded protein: CASSLSPGLARSTDTQYF.

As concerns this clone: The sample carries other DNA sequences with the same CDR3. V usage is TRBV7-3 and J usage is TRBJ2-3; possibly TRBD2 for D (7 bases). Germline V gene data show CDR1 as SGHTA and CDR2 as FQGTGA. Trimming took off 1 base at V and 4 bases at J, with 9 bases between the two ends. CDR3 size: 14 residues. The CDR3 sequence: CASSLRGGADTQYF. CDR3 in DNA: TGTGCCAGCAGCTTAAGAGGGGGGGCAGATACGCAGTATTTT.

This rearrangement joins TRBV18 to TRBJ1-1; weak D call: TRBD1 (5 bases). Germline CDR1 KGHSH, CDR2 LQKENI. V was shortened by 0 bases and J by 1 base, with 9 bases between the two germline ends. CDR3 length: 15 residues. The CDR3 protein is CASSPPGQGNTEAFF. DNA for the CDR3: TGTGCCAGCTCACCACCGGGGCAGGGGAACACTGAAGCTTTCTTT.

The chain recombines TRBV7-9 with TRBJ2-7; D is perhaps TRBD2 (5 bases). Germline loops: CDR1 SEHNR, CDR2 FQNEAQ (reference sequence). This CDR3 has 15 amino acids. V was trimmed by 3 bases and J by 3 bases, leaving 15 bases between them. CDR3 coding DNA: TGTGCCAGCAGCTTGGCCGGGGATGGTTTCTACGAGCAGTACTTC. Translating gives CASSLAGDGFYEQYF.

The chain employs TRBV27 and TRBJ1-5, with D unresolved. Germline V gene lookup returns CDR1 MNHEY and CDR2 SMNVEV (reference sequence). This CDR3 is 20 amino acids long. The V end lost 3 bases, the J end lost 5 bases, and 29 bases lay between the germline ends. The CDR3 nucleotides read TGTGCCAGCAGTTTGTTCTTAGGTGGCGGGTTGTCCCGTTTCTATCAGCCCCAGCATTTT. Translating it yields CASSLFLGGGLSRFYQPQHF.

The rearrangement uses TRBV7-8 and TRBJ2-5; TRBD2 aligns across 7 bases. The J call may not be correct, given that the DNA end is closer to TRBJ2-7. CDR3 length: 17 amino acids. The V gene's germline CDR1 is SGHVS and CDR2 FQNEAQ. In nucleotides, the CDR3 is TGTGCCAGCAGCTGGGGGGGAACAGGCAGGGTAGCATCCGAGCAGTACTTC. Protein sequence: CASSWGGTGRVASEQYF.

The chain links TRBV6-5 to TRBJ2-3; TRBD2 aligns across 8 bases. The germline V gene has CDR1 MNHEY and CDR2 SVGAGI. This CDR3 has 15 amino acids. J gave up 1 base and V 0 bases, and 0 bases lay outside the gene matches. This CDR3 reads CASSYSAGGTDTQYF. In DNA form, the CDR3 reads TGTGCCAGCAGTTACTCAGCGGGGGGCACAGATACGCAGTATTTT.